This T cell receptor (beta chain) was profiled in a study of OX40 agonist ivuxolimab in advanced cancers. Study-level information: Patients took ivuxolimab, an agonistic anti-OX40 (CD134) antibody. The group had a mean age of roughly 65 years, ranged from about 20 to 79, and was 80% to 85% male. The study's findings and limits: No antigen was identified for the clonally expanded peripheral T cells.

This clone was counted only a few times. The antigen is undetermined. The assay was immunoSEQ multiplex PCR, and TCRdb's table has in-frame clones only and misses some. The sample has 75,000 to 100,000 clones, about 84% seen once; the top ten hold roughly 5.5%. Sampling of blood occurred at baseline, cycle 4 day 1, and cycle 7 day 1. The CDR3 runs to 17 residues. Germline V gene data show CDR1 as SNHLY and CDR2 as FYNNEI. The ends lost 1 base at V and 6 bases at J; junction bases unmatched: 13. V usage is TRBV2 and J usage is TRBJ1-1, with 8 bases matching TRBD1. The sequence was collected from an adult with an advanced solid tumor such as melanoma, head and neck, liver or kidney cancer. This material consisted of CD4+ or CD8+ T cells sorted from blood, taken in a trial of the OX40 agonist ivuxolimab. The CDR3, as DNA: TGTGCCAGCAGTGAAGTGGGGCGACAGGGGCGGGGGGCTGAAGCTTTCTTT. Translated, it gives CASSEVGRQGRGAEAFF. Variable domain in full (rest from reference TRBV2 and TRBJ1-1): EPEVTQTPSHQVTQMGQEVILRCVPISNHLYFYWYRQILGQKVEFLVSFYNNEISEKSEIFDDQFSVERPDGSNFTLKIRSTKLEDSAMYFCASSEVGRQGRGAEAFFGQGTRLTVV.